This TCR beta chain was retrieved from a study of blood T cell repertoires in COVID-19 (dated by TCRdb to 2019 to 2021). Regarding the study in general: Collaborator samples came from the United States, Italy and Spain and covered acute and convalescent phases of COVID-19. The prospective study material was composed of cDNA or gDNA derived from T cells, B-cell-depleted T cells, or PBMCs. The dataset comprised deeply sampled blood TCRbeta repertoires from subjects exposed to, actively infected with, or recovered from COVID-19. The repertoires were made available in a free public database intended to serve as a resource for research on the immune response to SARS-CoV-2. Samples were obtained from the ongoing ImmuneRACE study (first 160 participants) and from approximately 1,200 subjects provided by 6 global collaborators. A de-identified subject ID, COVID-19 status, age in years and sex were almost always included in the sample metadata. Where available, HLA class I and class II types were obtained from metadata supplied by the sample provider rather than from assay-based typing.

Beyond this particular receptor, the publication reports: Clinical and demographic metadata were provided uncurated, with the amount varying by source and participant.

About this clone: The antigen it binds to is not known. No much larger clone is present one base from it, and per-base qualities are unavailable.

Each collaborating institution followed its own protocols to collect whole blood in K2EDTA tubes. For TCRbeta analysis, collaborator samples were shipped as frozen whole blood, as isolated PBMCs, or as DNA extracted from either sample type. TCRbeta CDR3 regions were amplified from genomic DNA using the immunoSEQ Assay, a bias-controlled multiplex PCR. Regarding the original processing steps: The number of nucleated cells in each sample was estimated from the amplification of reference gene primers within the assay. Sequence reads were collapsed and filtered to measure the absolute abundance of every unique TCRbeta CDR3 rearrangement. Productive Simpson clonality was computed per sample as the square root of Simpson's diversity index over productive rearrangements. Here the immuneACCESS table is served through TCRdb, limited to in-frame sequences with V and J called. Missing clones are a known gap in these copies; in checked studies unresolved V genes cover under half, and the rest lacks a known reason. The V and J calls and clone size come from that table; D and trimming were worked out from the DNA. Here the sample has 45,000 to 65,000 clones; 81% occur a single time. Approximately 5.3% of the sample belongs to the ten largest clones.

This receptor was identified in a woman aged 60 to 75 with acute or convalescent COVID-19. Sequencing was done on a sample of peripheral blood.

The CDR3 region has the sequence CASSKSGENSGANVLTF. The base sequence is TGTGCCAGCAGCAAAAGCGGGGAGAACTCTGGGGCCAACGTCCTGACTTTC. In this chain, TRBV21-1 is recombined with TRBJ2-6; the table's D call, TRBD2, was not checked against the DNA. TRBV21-1 is a pseudogene. From the cysteine through the phenylalanine, the CDR3 covers 17 amino acids. Solely the CDR3 DNA is kept, with 51 bases framed from the first base.